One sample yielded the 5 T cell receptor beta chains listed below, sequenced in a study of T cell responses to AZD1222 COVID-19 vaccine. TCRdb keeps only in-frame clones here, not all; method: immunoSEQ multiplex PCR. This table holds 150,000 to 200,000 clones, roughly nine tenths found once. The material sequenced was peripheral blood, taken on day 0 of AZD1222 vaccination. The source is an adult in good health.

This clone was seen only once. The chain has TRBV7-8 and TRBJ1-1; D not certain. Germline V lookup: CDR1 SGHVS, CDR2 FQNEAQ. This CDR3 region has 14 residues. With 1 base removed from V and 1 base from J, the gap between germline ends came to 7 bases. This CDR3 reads CASSLGRTNTEAFF. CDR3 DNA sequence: TGTGCCAGCAGCTTAGGTCGGACGAACACTGAAGCTTTCTTT.

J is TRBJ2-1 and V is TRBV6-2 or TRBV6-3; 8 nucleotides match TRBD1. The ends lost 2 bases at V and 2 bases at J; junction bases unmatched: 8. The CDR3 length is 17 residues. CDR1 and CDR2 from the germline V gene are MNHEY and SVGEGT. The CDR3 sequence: CASSYVLGQGAYNEQFF. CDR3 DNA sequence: TGTGCCAGCAGTTACGTACTCGGACAGGGTGCCTACAATGAGCAGTTCTTC.

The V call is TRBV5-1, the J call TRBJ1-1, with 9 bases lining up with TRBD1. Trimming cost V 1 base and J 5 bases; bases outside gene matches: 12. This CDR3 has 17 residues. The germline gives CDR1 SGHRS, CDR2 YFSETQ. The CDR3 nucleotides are TGCGCCAGCAGCTTGTACGGGACAGGGCCGCGGGTTACTGAAGCTTTCTTT. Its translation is CASSLYGTGPRVTEAFF.

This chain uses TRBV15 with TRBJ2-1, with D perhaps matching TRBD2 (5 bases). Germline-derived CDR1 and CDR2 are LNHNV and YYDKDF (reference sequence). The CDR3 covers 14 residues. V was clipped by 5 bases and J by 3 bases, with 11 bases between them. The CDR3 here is CATSGETIYNEQFF. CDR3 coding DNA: TGTGCCACCAGCGGTGAGACTATCTACAATGAGCAGTTCTTC.

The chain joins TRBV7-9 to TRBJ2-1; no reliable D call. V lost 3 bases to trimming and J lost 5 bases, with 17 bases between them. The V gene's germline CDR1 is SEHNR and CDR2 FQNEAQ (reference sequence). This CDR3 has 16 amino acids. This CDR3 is CASSFRTDAIHNEQFF. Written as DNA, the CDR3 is TGTGCCAGCAGCTTCAGGACGGATGCAATACACAATGAGCAGTTCTTC.